A selection of T cell receptor beta chains follows, all from one sample in a study of blood T cells in healthy people across ages. TCRdb passed the 5' RACE reads through MiXCR, listing each CDR3 protein once. This sample has 1.2 million to 1.5 million distinct CDR3 sequences, with around 59% found just once. The sequenced sample consisted of blood. The receptors here all came from a young man in good health. The CDR3 runs from the conserved cysteine through the conserved F or W. A D gene is named only where the DNA matches it firmly. Clone size, where shown, is once, few, many, or a class for clones that have expanded.

v_call: TRBV25-1; clone_size: few; d_call: TRBD2; j_call: TRBJ2-1; cdr3_aa: CASSTLAGAPMTYNEQFF; cdr3_nt: TGTGCCAGCAGTACGCTAGCGGGTGCCCCCATGACCTACAATGAGCAGTTCTTC
v_call: TRBV4-1; clone_size: few; d_call: TRBD2; j_call: TRBJ2-3; cdr3_aa: CASSHTLAGSSDTQYF; cdr3_nt: TGCGCCAGCAGCCATACTCTAGCGGGGAGCTCAGATACGCAGTATTTT
v_call: TRBV12-3/TRBV12-4; clone_size: NA; d_call: NA; j_call: TRBJ1-4; cdr3_aa: CASRGELTEDEKLFF; cdr3_nt: TGTGCCAGTCGGGGGGAGTTAACGGAAGATGAAAAACTGTTTTTT
v_call: TRBV12-3/TRBV12-4; clone_size: few; d_call: NA; j_call: TRBJ1-5; cdr3_aa: CASSLGRENQPQHF; cdr3_nt: TGTGCCAGCAGTTTGGGCAGGGAGAATCAGCCCCAGCATTTT
v_call: TRBV28; clone_size: NA; d_call: NA; j_call: TRBJ2-7; cdr3_aa: CASSSLTDSSYYEQYF; cdr3_nt: TGTGCCAGCAGCTCCCTGACCGACAGCTCCTACTACGAGCAGTACTTC
v_call: TRBV6-6; clone_size: NA; d_call: NA; j_call: TRBJ2-1; cdr3_aa: CASSHTDEQFF; cdr3_nt: TGTGCCAGCAGTCACACCGATGAGCAGTTCTTC
v_call: TRBV7-2; clone_size: few; d_call: NA; j_call: TRBJ2-7; cdr3_aa: CASSLVPGVYEQYF; cdr3_nt: TGTGCCAGCAGCTTAGTCCCAGGGGTATACGAGCAGTACTTT
v_call: TRBV11-2; clone_size: NA; d_call: NA; j_call: TRBJ1-2; cdr3_aa: CASSLDGVARQAYGYTF; cdr3_nt: TGTGCCAGCAGCTTAGACGGGGTAGCCAGGCAGGCATATGGCTACACCTTC
v_call: TRBV29-1; clone_size: few; d_call: TRBD1; j_call: TRBJ2-6; cdr3_aa: CSVETGQGNSGANVLTF; cdr3_nt: TGCAGCGTTGAAACGGGACAGGGCAACTCTGGGGCCAACGTCCTGACTTTC
v_call: TRBV7-2; clone_size: NA; d_call: NA; j_call: TRBJ1-5; cdr3_aa: CASSIQGFQPQHF; cdr3_nt: TGTGCCAGCAGCATCCAGGGATTTCAGCCCCAGCATTTT
v_call: TRBV3-1; clone_size: NA; d_call: NA; j_call: TRBJ2-5; cdr3_aa: CASSQDRDRRMETQYF; cdr3_nt: TGTGCCAGCAGCCAAGATAGGGATCGGCGGATGGAGACCCAGTACTTC
v_call: TRBV4-1; clone_size: NA; d_call: NA; j_call: TRBJ2-7; cdr3_aa: CASSQDEDSQYYEQYF; cdr3_nt: TGCGCCAGCAGCCAAGACGAGGACAGCCAATACTACGAGCAGTACTTC
v_call: TRBV20-1; clone_size: few; d_call: NA; j_call: TRBJ1-2; cdr3_aa: CSAGTSNYGYTF; cdr3_nt: TGCAGTGCTGGGACATCAAACTATGGCTACACCTTC
v_call: TRBV13; clone_size: NA; d_call: NA; j_call: TRBJ2-7; cdr3_aa: CASNWSSYEQYF; cdr3_nt: TGTGCCAGCAACTGGAGCTCCTACGAGCAGTACTTC
v_call: TRBV12-3/TRBV12-4; clone_size: NA; d_call: NA; j_call: TRBJ2-5; cdr3_aa: CASSSLGTLQETQYF; cdr3_nt: TGTGCCAGCAGTTCCCTTGGGACTTTACAAGAGACCCAGTACTTC
v_call: TRBV6-5; clone_size: once; d_call: TRBD1; j_call: TRBJ2-7; cdr3_aa: CASRDPGQASYEQYF; cdr3_nt: TGTGCCAGCAGGGATCCGGGACAGGCCTCCTACGAGCAGTACTTC
v_call: TRBV5-1; clone_size: once; d_call: NA; j_call: TRBJ2-7; cdr3_aa: CASSLDDFYEQYF; cdr3_nt: TGCGCCAGCAGCTTGGACGATTTCTACGAGCAGTACTTC
v_call: TRBV12-3/TRBV12-4; clone_size: NA; d_call: NA; j_call: TRBJ1-5; cdr3_aa: CASRPESQPQHF; cdr3_nt: TGTGCCAGCAGACCAGAGTCTCAGCCCCAGCATTTT
v_call: TRBV10-3; clone_size: NA; d_call: NA; j_call: TRBJ2-1; cdr3_aa: CAISVRQDNEQFF; cdr3_nt: TGTGCCATCAGTGTTCGACAGGACAATGAGCAGTTCTTC
v_call: TRBV4-3; clone_size: NA; d_call: NA; j_call: TRBJ2-7; cdr3_aa: CASSQAAVALYEQYF; cdr3_nt: TGCGCCAGCAGCCAAGCTGCGGTAGCCCTCTACGAGCAGTACTTC